A single sample gave rise to the 32 T cell receptor beta chains below, sequenced in a study of beta chain features in type 1 diabetes. What was sequenced were expressed TCRB transcripts, since all of the isolated RNA had been reverse transcribed. The table came from immunoSEQ multiplex PCR; TCRdb's copy has only in-frame clones and leaves some out. The sample holds a few hundred thousand clones; about 19% are singletons and the top ten take under 0.05%. Sequencing used naive CD4+ T cells from blood. These receptors all come from a young woman in good health.

This clone was seen only a few times. This chain uses TRBV4-2 with TRBJ2-1; 7 positions match TRBD2. The CDR3 has 16 amino acids. V was clipped by 4 bases and J by 10 bases; unmatched bases: 16. Germline loops: CDR1 LGHNA, CDR2 YNFKEQ. CDR3 bases: TGTGCCAGCAGCCTGTCGCTAGAAGCGGGGTCCGGGGAGCAGTTCTTC. It specifies CASSLSLEAGSGEQFF.

J is TRBJ2-5 and V is TRBV4-2, with 7 bases matching TRBD2. In germline, CDR1 is LGHNA, CDR2 YNFKEQ. The ends lost 1 base at V and 7 bases at J; junction bases unmatched: 12. The CDR3 totals 16 residues. For the CDR3, the DNA is TGTGCCAGCAGCCAAGTAGTAGCGGGCCGGCTAGGGACCCAGTACTTC. This translates into CASSQVVAGRLGTQYF.

This clone was detected a few times. The chain joins TRBV27 to TRBJ1-2, with 7 bases aligning to TRBD1. After removal of 4 bases from V and 8 bases from J, the junction contained 13 bases not matched to a gene. Germline values: CDR1 MNHEY, CDR2 SMNVEV (reference sequence). The CDR3 consists of 15 residues. CDR3 in DNA: TGTGCCAGCAGTTCCCCCCTACAGGGGACGGGGGGCTACACCTTC. Translation gives CASSSPLQGTGGYTF.

The chain has TRBV19 and TRBJ2-7; no definite D call. Trimming cost V 5 bases and J 1 base, with 9 bases left between them. Germline V gene data show CDR1 as LNHDA and CDR2 as SQIVND (reference sequence). The CDR3 has 13 amino acids. For the CDR3, the DNA is TGTGCCAGTAGTGAACTCGCATCCTACGAGCAGTACTTC. Translating it yields CASSELASYEQYF.

The V call is TRBV7-9, the J call TRBJ1-1, with TRBD1 as a possible D gene (6 bases). This CDR3 is built from 15 residues. Trimming removed 5 bases at V and 4 bases at J, with 17 bases between. Germline V gene lookup returns CDR1 SEHNR and CDR2 FQNEAQ (reference sequence). The CDR3 DNA reads TGTGCCAGCAGCCCCCGGGTTATCAGGGGCACTGAAGCTTTCTTT. This codes for CASSPRVIRGTEAFF.

This chain connects TRBV5-4 to TRBJ2-2; possibly TRBD1 for D (6 bases). CDR1 is SGHNT, CDR2 YYREEE, per germline (reference sequence). The germline V and J ends were trimmed by 1 base and 5 bases, with 9 bases remaining between them. The CDR3 contains 14 residues. Here the CDR3 DNA reads TGTGCCAGCAGCTTGATTGGACAGACCGGGGAGCTGTTTTTT. Protein sequence: CASSLIGQTGELFF.

This clone was seen a few times. The chain employs TRBV6-5 and TRBJ1-3; the D gene is possibly TRBD1 (6 bases). The germline V gene has CDR1 MNHEY and CDR2 SVGAGI. V lost 4 bases to trimming and J lost 1 base, with 11 bases between them. The CDR3 spans 15 residues. The CDR3 protein is CASSSIQGSGNTIYF. The DNA for the CDR3 is TGTGCCAGCAGTTCCATACAGGGTTCTGGAAACACCATATATTTT.

This chain's CDR3 is CASSRRGQGAVSNTEAFF. The CDR3 bases are TGTGCCAGTAGTCGGCGGGGGCAGGGTGCCGTATCGAACACTGAAGCTTTCTTT. V is TRBV19 and J is TRBJ1-1; maybe TRBD1 (6 bases). The CDR3 contains 18 residues. V gave up 5 bases and J gave up 1 base, with 23 bases separating them. Germline V lookup: CDR1 LNHDA, CDR2 SQIVND (reference sequence). Together with reference TRBV19 and TRBJ1-1, the CDR3 gives the full variable domain: DGGITQSPKYLFRKEGQNVTLSCEQNLNHDAMYWYRQDPGQGLRLIYYSQIVNDFQKGDIAEGYSVSREKKESFPLTVTSAQKNPTAFYLCASSRRGQGAVSNTEAFFGQGTRLTVV.

This clone has just a few counts. Distinct nucleotide sequences in the sample also encode this CDR3. This sequence joins TRBV30 and TRBJ1-5; D remains ambiguous. The CDR3 length is 12 residues. Germline CDR1 and CDR2: GTSNPN and SVGIG (reference sequence). Trimming removed 2 bases at V and 4 bases at J, with 6 bases between. CDR3 protein: CAWSPGNQPQHF. The CDR3, as DNA: TGTGCCTGGAGTCCCGGGAATCAGCCCCAGCATTTT.

The J gene is TRBJ2-6, the V gene TRBV7-8; TRBD1 is a possible D gene (6 bases). Germline V gives CDR1 SGHVS, CDR2 FQNEAQ. With 3 bases removed from V and 0 bases from J, the gap between germline ends came to 9 bases. The CDR3 is 16 residues long. The CDR3 spells CASSFGQFSGANVLTF. The CDR3 region has the DNA TGTGCCAGCAGCTTTGGACAGTTCTCTGGGGCCAACGTCCTGACTTTC.

V usage is TRBV7-9 and J usage is TRBJ2-1, with 8 bases aligning to TRBD1. Germline trimming cut 4 bases from V and 1 base from J; bases unmatched to any gene: 3. Germline lookup yields CDR1 SEHNR and CDR2 FQNEAQ (reference sequence). The CDR3 runs 15 residues. This CDR3 is CASSSGQGSYNEQFF. The CDR3 nucleotides are TGTGCCAGCAGCTCTGGACAGGGATCCTACAATGAGCAGTTCTTC.

This sequence joins TRBV20-1 and TRBJ2-5; no firm D call. The germline V gene has CDR1 DFQATT and CDR2 SNEGSKA (reference sequence). Deletions cut 3 bases from V and 4 bases from J, with 6 bases between. This CDR3 is 11 amino acids long. The CDR3 region has the DNA TGCAGTGCTAGTGATAGAGAGACCCAGTACTTC. Residues: CSASDRETQYF.

This clone appeared a few times. This chain links TRBV9 with TRBJ1-1; D unresolved. V lost 0 bases, J lost 1 base, and 7 bases lay in between. Germline CDR1 and CDR2: SGDLS and YYNGEE. The CDR3 has 14 residues. CDR3 bases: TGTGCCAGCAGCGTAGCACAGAGGAACACTGAAGCTTTCTTT. It encodes CASSVAQRNTEAFF.

This clone was seen more than once but under ten times. The chain combines TRBV30 with TRBJ1-3, with 7 positions matching TRBD1. This CDR3 comprises 14 residues. Germline-derived CDR1 and CDR2 are GTSNPN and SVGIG (reference sequence). V was pared by 1 base and J by 0 bases, with 0 bases of the junction left unmatched. The CDR3 nucleotides read TGTGCCTGGAGTGGGGACAGCTCTGGAAACACCATATATTTT. This translates into CAWSGDSSGNTIYF.

The chain employs TRBV2 and TRBJ2-1; 7 positions agree with TRBD2. V lost 2 bases to trimming and J lost 5 bases; unmatched junction nucleotides: 6. Germline-derived CDR1 and CDR2 are SNHLY and FYNNEI. This CDR3 spans 15 amino acids. In DNA, the CDR3 is TGTGCCAGCAGTGAATTCGGGAGGCGGAACAATGAGCAGTTCTTC. This encodes CASSEFGRRNNEQFF.

The V call is TRBV7-9, the J call TRBJ2-1; TRBD2 matches at 9 bases. The CDR3 contains 15 residues. Germline CDR1 reads SEHNR; CDR2 reads FQNEAQ (reference sequence). Trimming at V came to 1 base and at J to 3 bases, leaving 1 base not matched to a gene. The CDR3 protein is CASSLGTSDYNEQFF. As DNA, the CDR3 is TGTGCCAGCAGCTTAGGGACTAGCGACTACAATGAGCAGTTCTTC.

This clone was seen a few times. The chain has TRBV30 and TRBJ1-6, with D uncertain. V gave up 3 bases and J gave up 7 bases, with 4 bases separating them. Germline loops: CDR1 GTSNPN, CDR2 SVGIG (reference sequence). The CDR3 contains 11 residues. The CDR3 bases are TGTGCCTGGAGCGGGAATTCACCCCTCCACTTT. It encodes CAWSGNSPLHF.

The rearrangement joins TRBV5-1 to TRBJ2-7, with TRBD2 matching 7 bases. Trimming took 2 bases from V and 7 from J; bases not matched to a gene: 3. The CDR3 is made up of 12 amino acids. Germline CDR1 SGHRS, CDR2 YFSETQ. CDR3 sequence (DNA): TGCGCCAGCAGCTTTGGAGCGGGGGAGCAGTACTTC. Its protein product is CASSFGAGEQYF.

There are a few counts of this clone. The chain joins TRBV11-3 to TRBJ2-1, with 9 nucleotides matching TRBD2. Germline V gene sequence: CDR1 SGHNT, CDR2 YENEEA. CDR3 length equals 14 residues. Trimming removed 4 bases from V and 8 bases from J; junction bases left unmatched: 6. The CDR3 nucleotides are TGTGCCAGCAGCTCCATAGCGGGAGTCGATGAGCAGTTCTTC. It encodes CASSSIAGVDEQFF.

The rearrangement links TRBV19 to TRBJ2-3; TRBD2 aligns across 9 bases. The CDR3 totals 13 residues. Germline CDR1 reads LNHDA; CDR2 reads SQIVND (reference sequence). Losses at the gene ends were 5 bases for V and 5 bases for J; bases not matched to a gene: 2. Here the CDR3 DNA reads TGTGCCAGTAGTGGGACTAGCCAAGATACGCAGTATTTT. It is translated as CASSGTSQDTQYF.

The chain combines TRBV29-1 with TRBJ1-5; tentative D call: TRBD1 (5 bases). Germline values: CDR1 SQVTM, CDR2 ANQGSEA. Between the trimmed V and J ends, which lost 4 bases and 0 bases, there was a span of 13 bases. CDR3 length: 15 residues. In DNA form, the CDR3 reads TGCAGCGTTGGGGGCAGCCCTAATAGCAATCAGCCCCAGCATTTT. Its protein is CSVGGSPNSNQPQHF.

CDR3 DNA: TGTGCCTGGAGACGGTCAGGGGGCGCTGAGCAGTTCTTC. Its protein product is CAWRRSGGAEQFF. This sequence joins TRBV30 and TRBJ2-1, with 8 nucleotides matching TRBD1. This CDR3 comprises 13 residues. Unmatched junction bases numbered 7, after V lost 3 bases and J lost 9 bases. CDR1 and CDR2 from the germline V gene are GTSNPN and SVGIG (reference sequence). The full variable domain, with the rest looked up from reference TRBV30 and TRBJ2-1, is SQTIHQWPATLVQPVGSPLSLECTVEGTSNPNLYWYRQAAGRGLQLLFYSVGIGQISSEVPQNLSASRPQDRQFILSSKKLLLSDSGFYLCAWRRSGGAEQFFGPGTRLTVL.

The chain has TRBV4-2 and TRBJ2-5; 8 positions agree with TRBD2. Germline V gene lookup returns CDR1 LGHNA and CDR2 YNFKEQ. CDR3 length equals 16 residues. V was clipped by 6 bases and J by 3 bases; unmatched bases: 12. CDR3 region: CASSERWSGSKETQYF. The CDR3 DNA sequence: TGTGCCAGCAGTGAAAGGTGGAGCGGGAGTAAAGAGACCCAGTACTTC.

This clone was seen a few times. The J gene is TRBJ1-5, the V gene TRBV7-8; D is ambiguous. This CDR3 is built from 14 residues. Trimming shortened V by 5 bases and J by 6 bases, and 14 bases separated the two germline ends. Germline CDR1 is SGHVS and CDR2 is FQNEAQ. For the CDR3, the DNA is TGTGCCAGCAGCACAGTCGACCTAAGTCAGCCCCAGCATTTT. It codes for CASSTVDLSQPQHF. Complete variable domain (other parts from reference TRBV7-8 and TRBJ1-5): GAGVSQSPRYKVAKRGQDVALRCDPISGHVSLFWYQQALGQGPEFLTYFQNEAQLDKSGLPSDRFFAERPEGSVSTLKIQRTQQEDSAVYLCASSTVDLSQPQHFGDGTRLSIL.

A note on this clone: A much larger clone lies a single base off, so this may be a read error. In the same sample, other DNA sequences code for this CDR3. This sequence joins TRBV5-4 and TRBJ2-7; D might be TRBD2 (5 bases). This CDR3 is built from 14 residues. Between the trimmed V and J ends, which lost 2 bases and 0 bases, there was a span of 9 bases. Germline loops: CDR1 SGHNT, CDR2 YYREEE (reference sequence). DNA for the CDR3: TGTGCCAGCAGCTTTGCCGGGGTCTCCTACGAGCAGTACTTC. Protein: CASSFAGVSYEQYF.

This clone was seen more than once but under ten times. The chain links TRBV7-3 to TRBJ1-2; 7 nucleotides agree with TRBD1. Germline CDR1 and CDR2: SGHTA and FQGTGA. Germline trimming cut 5 bases from V and 4 bases from J; bases unmatched to any gene: 10. The CDR3 has 15 residues. CDR3 coding DNA: TGTGCCAGCAGCCCCGGACAGGCCAGCTTCTATGGCTACACCTTC. Protein: CASSPGQASFYGYTF.

This chain links TRBV11-2 with TRBJ1-2; 7 nucleotides match TRBD1. Trimming cost V 4 bases and J 7 bases; bases outside gene matches: 15. The germline CDR1 and CDR2 sequences are SGHAT and FQNNGV. This CDR3 region has 16 residues. The CDR3 DNA reads TGTGCCAGCAGCTCCCTCCGGGAGGGGGCGTTTGTTGGCTACACCTTC. This translates into CASSSLREGAFVGYTF.

The table lists this clone with a few counts. This rearrangement joins TRBV10-3 to TRBJ1-4, with D unclear. V was shortened by 1 base and J by 4 bases, with 13 bases between the two germline ends. Per germline, CDR1 ENHRY and CDR2 SYGVKD. This CDR3 has 16 amino acids. CDR3 nucleotide sequence: TGTGCCATCAGTGAGTTGAGCGGGGTGGATAATGAAAAACTGTTTTTT. Its protein is CAISELSGVDNEKLFF.

The chain has TRBV27 and TRBJ1-5; D is uncertain. The ends were cut back, 4 bases at V and 9 bases at J, with 10 bases in the middle. This CDR3 comprises 12 residues. Germline V lookup: CDR1 MNHEY, CDR2 SMNVEV (reference sequence). CDR3 in DNA: TGTGCCAGCAGTTCCTCTATCGGGCCCCAGCATTTT. This sequence encodes CASSSSIGPQHF.

In this sample, this clone turned up a few times. The V gene is TRBV4-1, the J gene TRBJ1-6; no clear D gene. The germline V gene has CDR1 MGHRA and CDR2 YSYEKL. This CDR3 is built from 16 residues. V lost 0 bases, J lost 5 bases, and 11 bases lay in between. This CDR3 is CASSQDAKRDNSPLHF. CDR3 bases: TGCGCCAGCAGCCAAGATGCCAAGAGGGATAATTCACCCCTCCACTTT.

This clone has a handful of counts. The chain recombines TRBV5-4 with TRBJ2-2; unclear D gene. Per germline, CDR1 SGHNT and CDR2 YYREEE (reference sequence). Trimming took 1 base from V and 3 from J, leaving 10 bases between them. The CDR3 contains 15 residues. The CDR3 DNA follows: TGTGCCAGCAGCTTGAAACGTCCGGACACCGGGGAGCTGTTTTTT. This codes for CASSLKRPDTGELFF.

Remarks on this clone: This same CDR3 is encoded by further DNA sequences in the sample. The gene calls are TRBV7-2 and TRBJ2-5; 15 bases agree with TRBD2. The CDR3 is made up of 17 amino acids. Germline V lookup: CDR1 SGHTA, CDR2 FQGNSA. Trimming at V came to 1 base and at J to 4 bases, leaving 4 bases not matched to a gene. The CDR3 sequence is CASSLGTSGGAGETQYF. For the CDR3, the DNA is TGTGCCAGCAGCTTAGGGACTAGCGGGGGGGCCGGAGAGACCCAGTACTTC.